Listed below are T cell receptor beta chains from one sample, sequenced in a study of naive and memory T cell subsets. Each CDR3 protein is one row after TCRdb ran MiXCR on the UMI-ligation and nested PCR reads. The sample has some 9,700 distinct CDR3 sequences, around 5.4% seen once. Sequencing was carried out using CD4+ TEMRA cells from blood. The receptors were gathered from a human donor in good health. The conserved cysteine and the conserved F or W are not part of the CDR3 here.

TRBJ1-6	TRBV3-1	ASSHTAAGTENSPLH
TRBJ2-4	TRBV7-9	ASSWTSGNIQY
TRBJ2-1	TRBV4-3	ASSQVHRASYNEQF
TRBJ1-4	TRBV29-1	SAETGVEEKLF
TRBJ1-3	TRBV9	ASSSAAGNTIY
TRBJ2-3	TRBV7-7	ASSAVTSTDTQY
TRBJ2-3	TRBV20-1	SARDPKSPTDTQY
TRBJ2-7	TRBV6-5	ASRPGTSGMIGNEQY
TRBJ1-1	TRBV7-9	ASSLRVRSGEGNTEAF
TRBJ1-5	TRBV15	ATSRDRGEPQH
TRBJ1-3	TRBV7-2	ASSNGGSGNTIY
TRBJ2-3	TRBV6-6	ASMGDAPKTDTQY
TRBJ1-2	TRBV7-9	ASSKTALDSSTNYGYT
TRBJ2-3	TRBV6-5	ASSYVDAGADTQY
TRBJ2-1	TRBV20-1	SAREDFDRGTYNEQF
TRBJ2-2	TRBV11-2	ASSLVPWNTGELF
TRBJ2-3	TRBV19	ASSIHADTQY
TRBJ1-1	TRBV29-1	SVGGGLGLNTEAF
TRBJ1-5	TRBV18	ASSPDITSNQPQH
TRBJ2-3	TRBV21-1	ASGPPGAESYDTQY
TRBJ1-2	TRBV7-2	ASKGPGQDSKDNYGYT
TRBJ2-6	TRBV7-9	ASSTGFSGANVLT
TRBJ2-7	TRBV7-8	ASSLRGQGMGEQY
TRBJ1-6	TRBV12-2	ASRLPGPRSPLH
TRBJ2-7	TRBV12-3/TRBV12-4	ASSPGTSGMYEQY
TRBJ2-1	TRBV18	ASSPDRSNEQF
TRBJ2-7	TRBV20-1	SARGAGRRYEQY
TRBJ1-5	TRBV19	ASFSGNQPQH
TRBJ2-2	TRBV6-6	ASTSAMRELF
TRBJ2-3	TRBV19	ASRAGAWSDTQY
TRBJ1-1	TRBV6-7	ASSYGQQLTEAF
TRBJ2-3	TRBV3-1	ASSQGGTSGSTDTQY
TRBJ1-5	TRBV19	ASSSGTVSNQPQH
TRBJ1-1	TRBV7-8	ASSLAEGTGWTWGTEAF
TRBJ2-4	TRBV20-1	SGGLAKNIQY
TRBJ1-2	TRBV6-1	ASSPAGQGNYGYT
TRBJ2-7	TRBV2	ASTRLALSGSYEQY
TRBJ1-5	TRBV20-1	SASETGRRSGQPQH
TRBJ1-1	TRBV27	ASSAGGRVTEAF
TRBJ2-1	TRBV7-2	ASSPTRERSYNEQF